Here is one T cell receptor beta chain with its context. No antigen is known for it. Germline CDR1 is SGDLS and CDR2 is YYNGEE. The V end was cut by 4 bases, the J end by 6 bases, with 14 bases between. CDR3 length: 13 amino acids. Here immunoSEQ multiplex PCR was the method, and the copy in TCRdb shows in-frame clones only, minus some. The sample includes roughly 68,000 clones, just over 90% seen only once; the top ten take more than 0.55%. The sample is drawn from a study of stem cell transplantation in POMP-related autoinflammatory disease. Study conclusions and caveats: Unique TRB V-J gene pairings were limited in number in patients with PRAID. Across all analyzed T-cell subsets, patients with PRAID tended toward reduced diversity and increased clonality.

This TCR was recovered from a human patient with POMP-related autoinflammation and immune dysregulation (PRAID). Some of these T cells may belong to the graft donor. The chain carries TRBV9 and TRBJ2-7; either TRBD1 or TRBD2 may fit D (5 bases each). Sequenced here: CD4+ T cells from PBMCs, sampled after stem cell transplantation. The CDR3 region is CASSKGPSLEQYV. Here the CDR3 DNA reads TGTGCCAGCAGCAAGGGACCTTCTCTCGAGCAGTACGTC.